This T cell receptor beta chain was identified in a study of T cells in Graves' hyperthyroidism and ophthalmopathy. At least ten counts were recorded for this clonotype. CDR1 is SGHTA, CDR2 FQGNSA, per germline. V lost 7 bases and J lost 4, with 9 bases in between. The CDR3 length is 12 residues. Among the patients, aged 18 to 65, hyperthyroidism was newly diagnosed and had lasted under 2 months. Diagnosing involved the use of clinical symptoms, serum thyroxine and TRAb, thyroid ultrasound and orbital computed tomography. TCR beta CDR3 regions were amplified from RNA transcripts. The HTBI set primed first-round TCR CDR3 RT-PCR. Each CDR3 protein is one row after TCRdb ran MiXCR on the multiplex PCR reads. The table records approximately 600,000 distinct CDR3 sequences, approximately 15% of them present only once.

The origin of this receptor is a woman in her twenties or thirties with Graves' hyperthyroidism that later progressed to Graves' ophthalmopathy. The chain recombines TRBV7-2 with TRBJ2-3; D is unclear. Sequencing was carried out using blood. Written as DNA, the CDR3 is TGTGCCAGCACAAGGGTGTCAGATACGCAGTATTTT. This codes for CASTRVSDTQYF.